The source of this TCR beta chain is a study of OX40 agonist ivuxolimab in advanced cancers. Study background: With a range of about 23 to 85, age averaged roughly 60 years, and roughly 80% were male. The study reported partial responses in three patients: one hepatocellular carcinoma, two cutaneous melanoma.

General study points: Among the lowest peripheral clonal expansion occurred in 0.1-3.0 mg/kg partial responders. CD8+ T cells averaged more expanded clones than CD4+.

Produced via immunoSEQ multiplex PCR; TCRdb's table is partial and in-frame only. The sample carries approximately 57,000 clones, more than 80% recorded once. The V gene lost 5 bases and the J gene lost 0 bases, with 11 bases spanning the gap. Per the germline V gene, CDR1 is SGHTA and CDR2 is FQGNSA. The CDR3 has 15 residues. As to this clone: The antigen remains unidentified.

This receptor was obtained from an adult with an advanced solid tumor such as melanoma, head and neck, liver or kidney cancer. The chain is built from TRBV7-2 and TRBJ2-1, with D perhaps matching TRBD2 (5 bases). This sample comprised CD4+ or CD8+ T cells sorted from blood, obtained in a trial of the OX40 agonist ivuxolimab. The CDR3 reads CASSPDSYSYNEQFF. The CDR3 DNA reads TGTGCCAGCAGCCCGGACTCCTACTCCTACAATGAGCAGTTCTTC.